These 8 T cell receptor beta chains were all obtained from the same sample, sequenced in a study of T cell repertoires in cytomegalovirus infection (dated by TCRdb to about 2019). The treatment or condition label of this sample denotes: in vitro stimulation with specific CMV peptide epitopes to enrich CMV-specific T cells. These receptors' antigens are unknown. Reads for this sample came from an Illumina HiSeq 1500. TCRdb reprocessed the public reads (quality trimming at Q25 with fastp, clone calling with MiXCR) and kept in-frame beta chains. CDR3 protein duplicates are merged, each entry listing the most common genes and DNA. This sample comprises 600,000 to 700,000 distinct CDR3 sequences, 30% to 35% of them detected only once. 18% of the sample rests with the top ten. Sequenced here: cultured PBMCs, sampled from culture after CMV antigen stimulation. These receptor sequences come from a human donor in good health (CMV status not recorded). Some clones in this sample may be carry-over from other donors' samples.

This clonotype came up a few times. The CDR3 sequence is CAISDPSLRGTDTQYF. CDR3 nucleotide sequence: TGTGCCATCAGTGATCCTAGCCTTAGGGGCACAGATACGCAGTATTTT. The chain has TRBV10-3 and TRBJ2-3; D is possibly TRBD2 (5 bases). Germline V gives CDR1 ENHRY, CDR2 SYGVKD. Trimming left V 3 bases short and J 1 base short, with 14 bases between. The CDR3 is 16 residues long.

This clonotype was seen at least ten times. The rearrangement joins TRBV7-8 to TRBJ2-5; D remains ambiguous. V gave up 5 bases and J gave up 4 bases, with 14 bases separating them. The germline V gene encodes CDR1 SGHVS and CDR2 FQNEAQ. The CDR3 runs 14 residues. This CDR3 reads CASSRRPIRETQYF. CDR3 bases: TGTGCCAGCAGCCGCCGCCCTATCCGAGAGACCCAGTACTTC.

This clonotype was observed a handful of times. The genes are TRBV28 and TRBJ2-7; perhaps D is TRBD1 or TRBD2 (6 bases each). V lost 3 bases, J lost 4 bases, and 13 bases lay in between. Germline loops: CDR1 MDHEN, CDR2 SYDVKM. CDR3 length: 14 amino acids. The CDR3 DNA follows: TGTGCCAGCAGTTTGGGGGGCTTTTGGTACGAGCAGTACTTC. Residues: CASSLGGFWYEQYF. Supplemented by reference TRBV28 and TRBJ2-7, the full variable domain reads DVKVTQSSRYLVKRTGEKVFLECVQDMDHENMFWYRQDPGLGLRLIYFSYDVKMKEKGDIPEGYSVSREKKERFSLILESASTNQTSMYLCASSLGGFWYEQYFGPGTRLTVT.

The chain employs TRBV4-3 and TRBJ2-3; TRBD2 matches at 7 bases. Losses at the gene ends were 6 bases for V and 1 base for J; bases not matched to a gene: 10. The CDR3 runs to 16 residues. Germline V gene lookup returns CDR1 LGHNA and CDR2 YSLEER. As DNA, the CDR3 is TGCGCCAGCAGTCTATTGTTGGCGGGAGGCACAGATACGCAGTATTTT. Translating it yields CASSLLLAGGTDTQYF.

This clonotype was counted between two and nine times. The CDR3 sequence: CASSLAQGPLAYEQYF. Here the CDR3 DNA reads TGTGCCAGCAGCTTAGCCCAGGGGCCCTTAGCCTACGAGCAGTACTTC. The chain recombines TRBV7-8 with TRBJ2-7; a weak D match, TRBD1 (6 bases). V dropped 0 bases and J dropped 2 bases, with 14 bases sitting between them. CDR1 and CDR2 from the germline V gene are SGHVS and FQNEAQ. CDR3 length: 16 residues.

Worth noting for this clonotype: One end of the junction varies from germline; a read error may be responsible. The V and J genes are TRBV11-2 and TRBJ2-1, with D possibly TRBD2 on 6 matching bases. The CDR3 is 14 residues long. Germline loops: CDR1 SGHAT, CDR2 FQNNGV. This CDR3 is CASSPGLAYNEQLF. The CDR3 coding sequence is TGTGCCAGCTCCCCGGGACTCGCATACAATGAGCAGCTCTTC. Complete variable domain (other parts from reference TRBV11-2 and TRBJ2-1): EAGVAQSPRYKIIEKRQSVAFWCNPISGHATLYWYQQILGQGPKLLIQFQNNGVVDDSQLPKDRFSAERLKGVDSTLKIQPAKLEDSAVYLCASSPGLAYNEQLFGPGTRLTVL.

V usage is TRBV7-2 and J usage is TRBJ2-2; 14 bases fit TRBD2. Germline V gene data show CDR1 as SGHTA and CDR2 as FQGNSA. V shed 7 bases and J 7 bases; nucleotides not matched to a gene: 8. The CDR3 length is 16 residues. This chain's CDR3 is CASTLTSGGAIGELFF. The CDR3 bases are TGTGCCAGCACCCTGACTAGCGGGGGGGCAATCGGGGAGCTGTTTTTT.

This clonotype has a single count. The V and J genes are TRBV29-1 and TRBJ2-5; 7 positions match TRBD1. This CDR3 has 15 amino acids. Germline V CDR1 and CDR2: SQVTM, ANQGSEA. The J segment lost 1 base and the V segment lost 3 bases, leaving 8 bases of the junction unmatched. The chain's CDR3 is CSVDGWTGLQETQYF. CDR3 in DNA: TGCAGCGTTGACGGGTGGACAGGTCTCCAAGAGACCCAGTACTTC.